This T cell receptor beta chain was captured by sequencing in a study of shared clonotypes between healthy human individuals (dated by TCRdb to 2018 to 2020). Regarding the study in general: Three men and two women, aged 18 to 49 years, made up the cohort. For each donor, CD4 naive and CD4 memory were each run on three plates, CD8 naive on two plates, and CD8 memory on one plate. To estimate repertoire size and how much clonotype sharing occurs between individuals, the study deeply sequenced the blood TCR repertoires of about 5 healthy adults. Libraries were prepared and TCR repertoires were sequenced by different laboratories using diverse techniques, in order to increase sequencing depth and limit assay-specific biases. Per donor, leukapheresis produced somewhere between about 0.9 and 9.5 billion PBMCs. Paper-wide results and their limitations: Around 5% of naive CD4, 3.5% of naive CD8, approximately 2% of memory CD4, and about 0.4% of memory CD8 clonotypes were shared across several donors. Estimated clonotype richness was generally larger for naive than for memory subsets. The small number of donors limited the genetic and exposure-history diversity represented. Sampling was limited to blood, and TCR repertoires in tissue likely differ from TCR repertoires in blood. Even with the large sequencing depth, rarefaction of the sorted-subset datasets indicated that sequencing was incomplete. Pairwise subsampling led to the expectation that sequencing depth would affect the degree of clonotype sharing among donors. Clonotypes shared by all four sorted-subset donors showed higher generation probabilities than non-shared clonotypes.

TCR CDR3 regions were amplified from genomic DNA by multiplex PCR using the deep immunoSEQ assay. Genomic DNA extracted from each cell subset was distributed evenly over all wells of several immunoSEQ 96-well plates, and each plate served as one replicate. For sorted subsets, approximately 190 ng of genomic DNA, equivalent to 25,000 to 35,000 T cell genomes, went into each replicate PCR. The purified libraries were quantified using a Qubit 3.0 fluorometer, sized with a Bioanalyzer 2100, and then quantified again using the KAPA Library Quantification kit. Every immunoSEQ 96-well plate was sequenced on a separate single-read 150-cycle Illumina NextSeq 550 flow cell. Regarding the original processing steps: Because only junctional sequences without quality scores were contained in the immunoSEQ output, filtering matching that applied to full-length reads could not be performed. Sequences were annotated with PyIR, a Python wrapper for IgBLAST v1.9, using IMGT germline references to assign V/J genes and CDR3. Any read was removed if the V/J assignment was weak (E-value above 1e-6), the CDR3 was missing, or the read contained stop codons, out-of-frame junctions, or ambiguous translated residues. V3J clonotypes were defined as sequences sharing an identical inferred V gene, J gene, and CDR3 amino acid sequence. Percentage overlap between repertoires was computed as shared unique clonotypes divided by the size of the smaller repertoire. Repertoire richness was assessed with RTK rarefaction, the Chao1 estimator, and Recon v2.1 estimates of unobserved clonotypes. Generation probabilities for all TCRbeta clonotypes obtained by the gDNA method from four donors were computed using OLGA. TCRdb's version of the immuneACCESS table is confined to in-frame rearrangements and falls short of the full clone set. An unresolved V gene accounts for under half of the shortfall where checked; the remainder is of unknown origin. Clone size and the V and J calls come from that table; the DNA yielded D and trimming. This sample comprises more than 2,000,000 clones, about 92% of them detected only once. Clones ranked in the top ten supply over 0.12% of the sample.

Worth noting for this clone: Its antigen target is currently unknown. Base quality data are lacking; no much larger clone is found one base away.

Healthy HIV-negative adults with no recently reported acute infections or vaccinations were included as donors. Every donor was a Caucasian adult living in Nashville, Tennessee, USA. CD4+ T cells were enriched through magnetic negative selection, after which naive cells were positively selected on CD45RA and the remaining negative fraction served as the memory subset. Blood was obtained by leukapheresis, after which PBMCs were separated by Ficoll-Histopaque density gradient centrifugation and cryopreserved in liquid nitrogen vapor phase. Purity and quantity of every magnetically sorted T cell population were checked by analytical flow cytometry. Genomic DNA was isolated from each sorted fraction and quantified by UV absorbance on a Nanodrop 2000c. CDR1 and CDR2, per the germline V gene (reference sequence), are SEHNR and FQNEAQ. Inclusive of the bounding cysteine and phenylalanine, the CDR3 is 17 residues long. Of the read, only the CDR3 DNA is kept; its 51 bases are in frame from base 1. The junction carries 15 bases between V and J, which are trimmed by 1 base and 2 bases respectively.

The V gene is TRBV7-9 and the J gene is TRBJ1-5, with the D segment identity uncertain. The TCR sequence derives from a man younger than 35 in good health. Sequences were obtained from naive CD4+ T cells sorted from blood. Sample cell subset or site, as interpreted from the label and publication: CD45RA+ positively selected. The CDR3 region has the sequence CASSLVSTGLGNQPQHF. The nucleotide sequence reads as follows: TGTGCCAGCAGCTTAGTTTCCACGGGTCTTGGCAATCAGCCCCAGCATTTT.